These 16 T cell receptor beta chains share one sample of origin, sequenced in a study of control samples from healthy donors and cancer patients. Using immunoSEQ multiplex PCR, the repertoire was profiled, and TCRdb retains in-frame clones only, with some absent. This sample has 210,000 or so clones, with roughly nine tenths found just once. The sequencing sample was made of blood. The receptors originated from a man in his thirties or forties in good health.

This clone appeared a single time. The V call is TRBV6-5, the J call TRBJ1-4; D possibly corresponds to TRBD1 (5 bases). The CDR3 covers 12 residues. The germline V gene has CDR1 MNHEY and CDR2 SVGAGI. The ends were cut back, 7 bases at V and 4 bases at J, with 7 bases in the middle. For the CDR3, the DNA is TGTGCCAGCAAAAGGGGTAATGAAAAACTGTTTTTT. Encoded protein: CASKRGNEKLFF.

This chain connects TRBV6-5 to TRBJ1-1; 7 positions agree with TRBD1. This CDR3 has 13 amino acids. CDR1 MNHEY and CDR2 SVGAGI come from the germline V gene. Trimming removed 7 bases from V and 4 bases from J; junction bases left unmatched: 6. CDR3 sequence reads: CASKTSGGTEAFF. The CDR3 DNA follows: TGTGCCAGCAAGACTTCAGGGGGCACTGAAGCTTTCTTT.

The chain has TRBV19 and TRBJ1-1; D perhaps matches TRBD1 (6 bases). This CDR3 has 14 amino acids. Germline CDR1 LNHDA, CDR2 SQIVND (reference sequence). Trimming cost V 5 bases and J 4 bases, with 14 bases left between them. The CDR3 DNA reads TGTGCCAGTAGTTTCCAGGGGCGATCCACTGAAGCTTTCTTT. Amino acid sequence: CASSFQGRSTEAFF.

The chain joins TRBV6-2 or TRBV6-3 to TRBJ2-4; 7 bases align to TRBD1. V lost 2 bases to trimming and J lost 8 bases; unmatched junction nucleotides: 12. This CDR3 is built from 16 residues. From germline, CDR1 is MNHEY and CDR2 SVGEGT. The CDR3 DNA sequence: TGTGCCAGCAGTTACATCCTCAGGGGGTTGAGGGACATTCAGTACTTC. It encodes CASSYILRGLRDIQYF.

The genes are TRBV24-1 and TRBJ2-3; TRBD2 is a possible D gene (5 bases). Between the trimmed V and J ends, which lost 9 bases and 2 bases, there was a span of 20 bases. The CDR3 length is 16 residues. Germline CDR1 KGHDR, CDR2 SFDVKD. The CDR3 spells CATSGLPGLDTDTQYF. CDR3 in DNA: TGTGCCACCTCTGGCCTCCCTGGACTTGACACAGATACGCAGTATTTT.

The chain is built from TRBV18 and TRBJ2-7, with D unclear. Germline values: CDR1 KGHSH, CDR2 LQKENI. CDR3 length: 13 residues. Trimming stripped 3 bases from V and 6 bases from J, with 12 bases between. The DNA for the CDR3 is TGTGCCAGCTCACCGTCCCTAGGCGCCGAGCAGTACTTC. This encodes CASSPSLGAEQYF.

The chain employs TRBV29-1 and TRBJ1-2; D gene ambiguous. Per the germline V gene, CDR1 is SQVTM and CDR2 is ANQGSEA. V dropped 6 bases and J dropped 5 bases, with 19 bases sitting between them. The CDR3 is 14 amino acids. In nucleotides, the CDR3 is TGCAGCGTAGTTAAACCCCGGGCCCCTTATGGCTACACCTTC. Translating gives CSVVKPRAPYGYTF. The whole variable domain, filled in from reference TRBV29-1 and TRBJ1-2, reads SAVISQKPSRDICQRGTSLTIQCQVDSQVTMMFWYRQQPGQSLTLIATANQGSEATYESGFVIDKFPISRPNLTFSTLTVSNMSPEDSSIYLCSVVKPRAPYGYTFGSGTRLTVV.

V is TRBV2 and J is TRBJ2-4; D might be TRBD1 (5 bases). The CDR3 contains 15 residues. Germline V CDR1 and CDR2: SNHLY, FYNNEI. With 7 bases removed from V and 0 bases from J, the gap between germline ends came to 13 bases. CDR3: CASTVATVAKNIQYF. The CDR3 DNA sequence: TGTGCCAGCACCGTCGCGACAGTAGCCAAAAACATTCAGTACTTC.

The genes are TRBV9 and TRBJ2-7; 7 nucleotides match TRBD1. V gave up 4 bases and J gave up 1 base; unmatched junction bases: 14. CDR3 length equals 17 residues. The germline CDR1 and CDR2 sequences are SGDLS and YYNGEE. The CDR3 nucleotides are TGTGCCAGCAGCTCCCGCAGGGACAGCTTAACTTCCTACGAGCAGTACTTC. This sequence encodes CASSSRRDSLTSYEQYF.

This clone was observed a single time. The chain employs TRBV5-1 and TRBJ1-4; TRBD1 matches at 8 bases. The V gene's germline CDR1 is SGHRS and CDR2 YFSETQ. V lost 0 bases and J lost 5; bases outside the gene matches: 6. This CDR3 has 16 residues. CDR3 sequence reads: CASSLGQGALNEKLFF. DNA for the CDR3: TGCGCCAGCAGCTTGGGGCAGGGGGCGTTGAATGAAAAACTGTTTTTT.

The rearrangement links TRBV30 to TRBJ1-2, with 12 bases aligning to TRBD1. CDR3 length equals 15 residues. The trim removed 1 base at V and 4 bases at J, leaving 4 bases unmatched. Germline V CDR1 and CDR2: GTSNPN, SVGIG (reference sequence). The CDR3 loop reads CAWSGGTGGTYGYTF. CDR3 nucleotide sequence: TGTGCCTGGAGTGGCGGGACAGGGGGCACCTATGGCTACACCTTC.

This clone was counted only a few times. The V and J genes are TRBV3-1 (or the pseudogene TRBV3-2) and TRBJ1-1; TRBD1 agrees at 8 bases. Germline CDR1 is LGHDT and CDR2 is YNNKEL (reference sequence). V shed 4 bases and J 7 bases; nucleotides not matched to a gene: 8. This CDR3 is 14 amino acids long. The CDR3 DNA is TGTGCCAGCAGCCGACAGGGGCGTGAATTTGAAGCTTTCTTT. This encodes CASSRQGREFEAFF.

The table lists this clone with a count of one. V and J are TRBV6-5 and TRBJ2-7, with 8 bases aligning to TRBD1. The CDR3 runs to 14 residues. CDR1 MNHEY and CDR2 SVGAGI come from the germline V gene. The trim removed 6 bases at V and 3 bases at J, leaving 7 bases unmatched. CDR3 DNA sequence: TGTGCCAGCAGGACAGGGGCCCCTATCTACGAGCAGTACTTC. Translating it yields CASRTGAPIYEQYF.

The CDR3: CASSLRQTTGELFF. The CDR3 region has the DNA TGTGCCAGCAGCTTAAGACAGACCACCGGGGAGCTGTTTTTT. The chain combines TRBV7-2 with TRBJ2-2, with D perhaps TRBD1 (5 bases). In germline, CDR1 is SGHTA, CDR2 FQGNSA. CDR3 size: 14 residues. The V gene lost 2 bases and the J gene lost 4 bases, with 8 bases spanning the gap.

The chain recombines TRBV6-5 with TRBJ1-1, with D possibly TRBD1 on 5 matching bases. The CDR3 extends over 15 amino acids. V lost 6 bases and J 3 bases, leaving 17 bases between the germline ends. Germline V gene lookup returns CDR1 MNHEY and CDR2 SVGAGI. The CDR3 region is CASRNRQRLYTEAFF. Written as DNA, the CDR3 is TGTGCCAGCAGGAACAGACAGCGTCTTTACACTGAAGCTTTCTTT.

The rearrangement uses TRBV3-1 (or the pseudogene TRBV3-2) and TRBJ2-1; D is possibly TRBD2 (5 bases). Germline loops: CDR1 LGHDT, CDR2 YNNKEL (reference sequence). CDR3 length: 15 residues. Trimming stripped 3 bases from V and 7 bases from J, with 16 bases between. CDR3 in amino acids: CASSQRTVLGNEQFF. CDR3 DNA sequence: TGTGCCAGCAGCCAGAGGACTGTGCTTGGAAATGAGCAGTTCTTC.